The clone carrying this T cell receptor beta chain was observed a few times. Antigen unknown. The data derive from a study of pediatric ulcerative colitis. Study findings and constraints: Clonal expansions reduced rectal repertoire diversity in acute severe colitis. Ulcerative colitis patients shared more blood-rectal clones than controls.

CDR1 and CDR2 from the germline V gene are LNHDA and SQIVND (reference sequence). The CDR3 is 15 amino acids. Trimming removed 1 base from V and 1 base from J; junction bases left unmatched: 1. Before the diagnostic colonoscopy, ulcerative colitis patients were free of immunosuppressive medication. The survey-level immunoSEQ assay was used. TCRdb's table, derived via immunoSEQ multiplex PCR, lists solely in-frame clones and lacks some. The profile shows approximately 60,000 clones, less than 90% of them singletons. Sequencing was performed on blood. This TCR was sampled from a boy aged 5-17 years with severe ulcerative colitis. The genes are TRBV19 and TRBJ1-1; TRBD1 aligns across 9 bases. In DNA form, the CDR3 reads TGTGCCAGTAGTATAGGGGACAGGGCGAACACTGAAGCTTTCTTT. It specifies CASSIGDRANTEAFF.